The source of this TCR beta chain is a study of blood T cell repertoires in COVID-19. This clone was seen only a few times. Per the original data handling: Using reference gene primer amplification, nucleated cell counts were estimated. Some clones are missing from TCRdb's copy, which holds only in-frame ones; the method was immunoSEQ multiplex PCR. The V and J calls and clone size are taken from that table; D and trimming were inferred from the DNA. The sample lists approximately 320,000 clones; 87% were seen once. Trimming cost V 0 bases and J 6 bases, with 11 bases left between them. The CDR3 has 15 residues. CDR1 and CDR2 from the germline V gene are LGHNA and YNFKEQ. Enrollees, roughly 18 to 89 years old, lived in roughly 24 US areas. Cohorts were determined from participant-reported clinical history.

This clonotype originated in a woman younger than 35 who had recovered from COVID-19. Material: PBMCs or T cells enriched from blood (not recorded which). J is TRBJ2-2 and V is TRBV4-2; D gene unclear. The chain's CDR3 is CASSQDRKAAGELFF. The CDR3, as DNA: TGTGCCAGCAGCCAAGATAGGAAGGCGGCCGGGGAGCTGTTTTTT.